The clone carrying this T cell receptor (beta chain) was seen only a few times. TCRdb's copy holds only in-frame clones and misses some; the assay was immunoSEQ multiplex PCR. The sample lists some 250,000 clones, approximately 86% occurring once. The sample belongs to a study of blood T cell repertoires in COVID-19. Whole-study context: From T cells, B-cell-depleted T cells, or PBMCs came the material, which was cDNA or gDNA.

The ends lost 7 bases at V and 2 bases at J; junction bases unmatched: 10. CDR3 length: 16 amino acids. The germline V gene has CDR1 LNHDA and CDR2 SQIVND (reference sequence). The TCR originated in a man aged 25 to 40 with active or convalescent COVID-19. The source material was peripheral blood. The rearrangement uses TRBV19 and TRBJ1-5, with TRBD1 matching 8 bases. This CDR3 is CASNFWGQAGNQPQHF. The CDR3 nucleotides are TGTGCCAGTAACTTTTGGGGACAGGCGGGCAATCAGCCCCAGCATTTT.